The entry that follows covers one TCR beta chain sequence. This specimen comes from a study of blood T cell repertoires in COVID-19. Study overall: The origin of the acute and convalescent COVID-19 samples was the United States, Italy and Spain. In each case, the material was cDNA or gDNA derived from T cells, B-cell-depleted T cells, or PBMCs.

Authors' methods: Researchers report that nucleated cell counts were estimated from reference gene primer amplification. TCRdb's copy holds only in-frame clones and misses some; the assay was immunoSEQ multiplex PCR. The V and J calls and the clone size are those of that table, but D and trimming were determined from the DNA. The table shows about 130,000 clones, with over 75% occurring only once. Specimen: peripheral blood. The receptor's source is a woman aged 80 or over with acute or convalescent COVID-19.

The chain's CDR3 is CASSFWQSGGGGYTF. CDR3 nucleotide sequence: TGCGCCAGCAGCTTTTGGCAAAGCGGAGGCGGTGGCTACACCTTC. The V gene is TRBV5-1, the J gene TRBJ1-2; D gene ambiguous. The V gene lost 2 bases and the J gene lost 7 bases, with 18 bases spanning the gap. This CDR3 contains 15 residues. Germline V gives CDR1 SGHRS, CDR2 YFSETQ.